These 17 T cell receptor beta chains came from one sample sequenced in a study of Graves' ophthalmopathy and Graves' hyperthyroidism. Beta-chain TCR CDR3 regions were amplified from RNA transcripts. A first-round RT-PCR used HTBI primers, followed by a second-round multiplex PCR. Each CDR3 protein gets one entry after TCRdb re-called the multiplex PCR reads with MiXCR. Of about 700,000 distinct CDR3 sequences listed, over 40% were seen once; the top ten hold 3% to 4%. Sequenced: peripheral blood. These receptors originate from an adult man with Graves' ophthalmopathy.

In this sample, this clonotype turned up once. The chain has TRBV7-9 and TRBJ2-7, with D tentatively TRBD2 (5 bases). Deletions cut 11 bases from V and 5 bases from J, with 22 bases between. Germline lookup yields CDR1 SEHNR and CDR2 FQNEAQ (reference sequence). This CDR3 contains 14 residues. In DNA form, the CDR3 reads TGTGCCTGGAGCTCAGCGCTTGGACTCCACGAGCAGTACTTC. It is translated as CAWSSALGLHEQYF.

This clonotype was detected only a few times. The chain is built from TRBV7-2 and TRBJ2-7, with 8 bases aligning to TRBD1. Losses at the gene ends were 3 bases for V and 3 bases for J; bases not matched to a gene: 4. The CDR3 sequence is 14 residues long. Germline V gene sequence: CDR1 SGHTA, CDR2 FQGNSA. CDR3 region: CASSFQGAGYEQYF. CDR3 nucleotide sequence: TGTGCCAGCAGCTTTCAGGGGGCTGGCTACGAGCAGTACTTC.

A few counts support this clonotype. The V call is TRBV9, the J call TRBJ1-6; D is perhaps TRBD1 (5 bases). CDR3 length: 16 amino acids. V lost 7 bases and J 6 bases, leaving 20 bases between the germline ends. Germline V gene sequence: CDR1 SGDLS, CDR2 YYNGEE. This CDR3 is CASSPPGRIFNSPLHF. Written as DNA, the CDR3 is TGTGCCAGCTCACCACCGGGACGGATTTTTAATTCACCCCTCCACTTT.

On this clonotype itself: It may be a read error: a sequence one base away is much more abundant. The CDR3 reads CASSFSPSSYKQYF. In DNA, the CDR3 is TGCGCCAGCAGCTTTTCCCCTTCCTCCTACAAGCAGTACTTC. The chain joins TRBV5-1 to TRBJ2-7; D uncertain. The CDR3 covers 14 residues. The germline V gene encodes CDR1 SGHRS and CDR2 YFSETQ.

Note on this clonotype: A much larger clone lies a single base off, so this may be a read error. This chain links TRBV7-3 with TRBJ2-5, with 8 bases matching TRBD2. CDR3 length: 15 amino acids. CDR1 is SGHTA, CDR2 FQGTGA, per germline. CDR3: CAGSLALTSGETQYF. As DNA, the CDR3 is TGTGCCGGCAGCTTGGCCCTAACTAGCGGAGAGACCCAGTACTTC.

The chain has TRBV14 and TRBJ2-7; the D gene could be TRBD1 or TRBD2 (5 bases each). Germline CDR1 reads SGHDN; CDR2 reads FVKESK. The CDR3 contains 14 residues. With 4 bases removed from V and 2 bases from J, the gap between germline ends came to 12 bases. DNA for the CDR3: TGTGCCAGCAGCCCCCTGGGGGTTGCCTACGAGCAGTACTTC. As protein: CASSPLGVAYEQYF.

Many counts were recorded for this clonotype. The gene calls are TRBV19 and TRBJ1-2; D is undetermined. V was cut by 4 bases and J by 6 bases, with 12 bases left in between. Germline CDR1 is LNHDA and CDR2 is SQIVND (reference sequence). The CDR3 length is 13 residues. The CDR3 sequence: CASSTWKGNGYTF. The DNA for the CDR3 is TGTGCCAGTAGTACTTGGAAGGGCAATGGCTACACCTTC.

V is TRBV27 and J is TRBJ1-2; D unresolved. The CDR3 sequence is 14 residues long. Between the trimmed V and J ends, which lost 7 bases and 2 bases, there was a span of 14 bases. The germline CDR1 and CDR2 sequences are MNHEY and SMNVEV (reference sequence). The CDR3 here is CASKTTRRNYGYTF. The CDR3 DNA is TGTGCCAGCAAAACTACCCGCAGGAACTATGGCTACACCTTC.

This clonotype was counted ten times or more. An end of the junction does not agree with germline; a read error may underlie this. The chain joins TRBV10-3 to TRBJ1-5; D remains unclear. Per germline, CDR1 ENHRY and CDR2 SYGVKD. This CDR3 has 13 residues. CDR3 sequence reads: CASSYRGAQPQHF. In nucleotides, the CDR3 is TGTGCCAGCAGTTACCGGGGAGCTCAGCCCCAGCATTTT.

The chain links TRBV10-3 to TRBJ2-7; either TRBD1 or TRBD2 may supply D (6 bases each). Deletions cut 10 bases from V and 5 bases from J, with 15 bases between. Germline V gene lookup returns CDR1 ENHRY and CDR2 SYGVKD. The CDR3 consists of 12 residues. The CDR3 is CATLRGGDEQYF. The CDR3 DNA follows: TGTGCCACCCTCAGGGGAGGTGACGAGCAGTACTTC.

This clonotype has ten or more counts. The genes are TRBV6-5 and TRBJ1-5; D remains ambiguous. The V gene lost 0 bases and the J gene lost 6 bases, with 6 bases spanning the gap. Germline-derived CDR1 and CDR2 are MNHEY and SVGAGI. The CDR3 totals 13 residues. For the CDR3, the DNA is TGTGCCAGCAGTTACTCGAAAGGTCAGCCCCAGCATTTT. This codes for CASSYSKGQPQHF.

This clonotype has a handful of counts. This chain uses TRBV7-2 with TRBJ2-2; D is tentatively TRBD1 or TRBD2 (6 bases each). The germline V gene encodes CDR1 SGHTA and CDR2 FQGNSA. The CDR3 extends over 17 amino acids. Between the trimmed V and J ends, which lost 5 bases and 2 bases, there was a span of 18 bases. For the CDR3, the DNA is TGTGCCAGCAGCCGGGGGCCAGGGCAGGGTAACACCGGGGAGCTGTTTTTT. Its protein product is CASSRGPGQGNTGELFF.

The V call is TRBV28, the J call TRBJ1-5; D gene uncertain. Trimming pared 7 bases from V and 3 bases from J, leaving 13 bases between. CDR1 and CDR2 from the germline V gene are MDHEN and SYDVKM. The length of the CDR3 is 14 residues. The CDR3 DNA follows: TGTGCCAGCACCCCGGAATTCAACAATCAGCCCCAGCATTTT. Its translation: CASTPEFNNQPQHF.

The chain has TRBV7-2 and TRBJ2-7; a possible D gene is TRBD2 (6 bases). V lost 2 bases and J lost 6, with 11 bases in between. The CDR3 consists of 13 residues. Germline lookup yields CDR1 SGHTA and CDR2 FQGNSA. CDR3 protein: CASSLPVEGEQYF. CDR3 DNA sequence: TGTGCCAGCAGCTTACCGGTGGAGGGCGAGCAGTACTTC.

This clonotype has ten or more counts. The rearrangement joins TRBV5-1 to TRBJ2-5; tentative D call: TRBD1 (5 bases). Germline V gene data show CDR1 as SGHRS and CDR2 as YFSETQ. V lost 1 base and J lost 5, with 9 bases in between. The CDR3 is 13 residues long. The CDR3 region is CASSLSRVETQYF. The CDR3 DNA is TGCGCCAGCAGCTTGTCCAGGGTGGAGACCCAGTACTTC.

This clonotype was seen ten or more times. The chain recombines TRBV12-5 with TRBJ1-6; the D is unclear. With 1 base removed from V and 10 bases from J, the gap between germline ends came to 8 bases. Germline V gives CDR1 LGHNT, CDR2 FRNRAP. This CDR3 is 13 amino acids long. The CDR3 loop is CASGLGSASPLHF. The CDR3 region has the DNA TGTGCTAGTGGTTTGGGCTCGGCCTCACCCCTCCACTTT.

This clonotype came up once. The CDR3 sequence is CASRPGYDNLSYGYTF. The CDR3 DNA sequence: TGTGCCAGCAGACCGGGGTATGACAATCTTAGCTATGGCTACACCTTC. The chain has TRBV2 and TRBJ1-2; no clear D gene. This CDR3 spans 16 amino acids. Deletions cut 6 bases from V and 4 bases from J, with 21 bases between. The germline CDR1 and CDR2 sequences are SNHLY and FYNNEI.